This is a list of T cell receptor beta chains from one sample in a study of shared clonotypes between healthy human individuals. Sequencing used immunoSEQ multiplex PCR; TCRdb keeps in-frame clones, though not all of them. The repertoire holds around 340,000 clones, with 70% to 75% as singletons. The sample comprised memory CD4+ T cells sorted from blood. The receptors derive from a man under 40 in good health. Both conserved end residues are part of each CDR3. A D gene is named only where the DNA matches it firmly. Some rows have no size entry. The others give once, few or many, or a class for an expanded clone.

size,D,J,V,DNA,CDR3
.,.,TRBJ2-5,TRBV20-1,TGCAGTGCTAGCCAAGAGACCCAGTACTTC,CSASQETQYF
.,.,TRBJ2-7,TRBV2,TGTGCCGGTTGTTCCCAGGGGTACGAGCAGTACTTC,CAGCSQGYEQYF
few,TRBD2,TRBJ2-1,TRBV7-9,TGTGCCAGCAGCCTCAGCCTAGCGGCCTACAATGAGCAGTTCTTC,CASSLSLAAYNEQFF
once,TRBD2,TRBJ2-1,TRBV5-4,TGTGCCAGCAGCCCCATCGATACGGGGGGCTACAATGAGCAGTTCTTC,CASSPIDTGGYNEQFF
.,TRBD2,TRBJ2-1,TRBV6-1,TGTGCCAGCAGTCCAGGACTAGCGGCCTACAATGAGCAGTTCTTC,CASSPGLAAYNEQFF
once,.,TRBJ1-1,TRBV28,TGTGCCAGCAGTTTGAGGTACCGAGCTTTCTTT,CASSLRYRAFF
once,.,TRBJ1-5,TRBV18,TGTGCCAGCTCGCCGTATAGCAATCAGCCCCAGCATTTT,CASSPYSNQPQHF
.,TRBD1,TRBJ2-1,TRBV5-5,TGTGCCAGCAGGTCGGGACAGGATGGGTACAATGAGCAGTTCTTC,CASRSGQDGYNEQFF
.,.,TRBJ2-1,TRBV9,TGTGCCAGCAGCGTAAAACAGGGTTCGTACAATGAGCAGTTCTTC,CASSVKQGSYNEQFF
.,.,TRBJ2-7,TRBV14,TGTGCCAGCAGCCCCCTCGAGGGGAGTGGTGGCGAGCAGTACTTC,CASSPLEGSGGEQYF
few,.,TRBJ1-5,TRBV28,TGTGCCAGCACCGCGGATTGGGGTAGCAATCAGCCCCAGCATTTT,CASTADWGSNQPQHF
few,.,TRBJ2-3,TRBV10-1,TGCGCCAGCAGCGCCGGTGGCGGGGCTTGGGCGCATACGCAGTATTTT,CASSAGGGAWAHTQYF
many,.,TRBJ2-1,TRBV5-1,TGCGCCAGCAGCTCCGGGGCCGCCTCCTACAATGAGCAGTTCTTC,CASSSGAASYNEQFF
.,.,TRBJ2-4,TRBV2,TGTGCCAGCACGTCGAGCCCCACCGGGCAGGGTAAAAACATTCAGTACTTC,CASTSSPTGQGKNIQYF
.,TRBD1,TRBJ1-1,TRBV25-1,TGTGCCAGCACCCGGGGTCGGGACAGCACGAGCATGAACACTGAAGCTTTCTTT,CASTRGRDSTSMNTEAFF
.,TRBD2,TRBJ2-1,TRBV9,TGTGCCAGCAGCCCAAGACTAGCTTCCTACAATGAGCAGTTCTTC,CASSPRLASYNEQFF
.,.,TRBJ1-1,TRBV6-1,TGTGCCAGCGGGGCCACAGTTGAAGCTTTCTTT,CASGATVEAFF
.,TRBD2,TRBJ2-2,TRBV12-5,TGTGCTAGTGGCACAACAAAGGGGGAACTAGCGGGAGCAGGGGAGCTGTTTTTT,CASGTTKGELAGAGELFF
.,.,TRBJ1-1,TRBV6-1,TGTGCCAGCAGGACGACAGTTAACACTGAAGCTTTCTTT,CASRTTVNTEAFF
.,TRBD1,TRBJ2-1,TRBV5-1,TGCGCCAGCAGCTTGGTTTTTGGGGGACAGGGGTCCTACAATGAGCAGTTCTTC,CASSLVFGGQGSYNEQFF
.,.,TRBJ2-7,TRBV28,TGTGCCAGCAGTCGTGCCCCCACAGCGTCCTACGAGCAGTACTTC,CASSRAPTASYEQYF
.,.,TRBJ2-1,TRBV10-3,TGTGCCATCAGTCTTGGAGACAATGAGCAGTTCTTC,CAISLGDNEQFF
.,.,TRBJ1-5,TRBV2,TGTGCCACCGGCTACGGCGACAGGAGCAATCAGCCCCAGCATTTT,CATGYGDRSNQPQHF
.,TRBD2,TRBJ2-2,TRBV7-9,TGTGCCAGCAGCTTAGTGAGACTAGCCGAGAACACCGGGGAGCTGTTTTTT,CASSLVRLAENTGELFF
.,.,TRBJ2-3,TRBV6-1,TGTGCCAGCAGTGATGTAATGATGGCCACAGATACGCAGTATTTT,CASSDVMMATDTQYF
.,TRBD2,TRBJ2-1,TRBV9,TGTGCCAGCAGCGCCCGAGCGGGAGTATCCTACAATGAGCAGTTCTTC,CASSARAGVSYNEQFF
.,.,TRBJ2-1,TRBV2,TGTGCCAGCAGTGAAATGGGCGGATTAACCTACAATGAGCAGTTCTTC,CASSEMGGLTYNEQFF
.,.,TRBJ2-7,TRBV6-5,TGTGCCAGCAGTTACCTGGGACTTACCTCCTACGAGCAGTACTTC,CASSYLGLTSYEQYF
.,.,TRBJ1-2,TRBV9,TGTGCCAGCGGGAGCAACTATGGCTACACCTTC,CASGSNYGYTF
.,TRBD1,TRBJ1-2,TRBV7-2,TGTGCCAGCAGCTTCCCAGGGGGAGTAAACTATGGCTACACCTTC,CASSFPGGVNYGYTF
.,.,TRBJ2-7,TRBV5-5,TGTGCCAGCAGCGAACGACCTAAGTGGCGCGACTACGAGCAGTACTTC,CASSERPKWRDYEQYF
many,TRBD2,TRBJ2-3,TRBV27,TGTGCCAGCAGTCCTGATTATAGCGGGAGCGGTGGAGATACGCAGTATTTT,CASSPDYSGSGGDTQYF
.,TRBD2,TRBJ2-7,TRBV7-9,TGTGCCAGCAGCCAGGGACTAGCGGGAGGGCCGGGTGAGCAGTACTTC,CASSQGLAGGPGEQYF
few,.,TRBJ1-1,TRBV15,TGTGCCACCAGCAGAGATGGACCGATGAACACTGAAGCTTTCTTT,CATSRDGPMNTEAFF
.,TRBD1,TRBJ2-1,TRBV5-1,TGCGCCAGCAGCAAAGGACAGGGGAGGGATGAGCAGTTCTTC,CASSKGQGRDEQFF
many,.,TRBJ2-1,TRBV29-1,TGCAGCGTTGTCGGCGGGAGACAGGTGAATGAGCAGTTCTTC,CSVVGGRQVNEQFF
.,TRBD1,TRBJ2-2,TRBV30,TGTGCCTGGAGACGGGACAGGGGGGGGACCGGGGAGCTGTTTTTT,CAWRRDRGGTGELFF
.,.,TRBJ2-2,TRBV28,TGTGCTTCGGGGATGAACACCGGGGAGCTGTTTTTT,CASGMNTGELFF
.,.,TRBJ2-1,TRBV10-3,TGTGCCATCAGTAACACGGTGGGCACCTACAATGAGCAGTTCTTC,CAISNTVGTYNEQFF
.,TRBD1,TRBJ2-7,TRBV19,TGTGCCAGTAGTATTCCGGGACAGTCCTCCTACGAGCAGTACTTC,CASSIPGQSSYEQYF
many,.,TRBJ2-3,TRBV11-2,TGTGCCAGCAGCTTAAGGGGCTTCACAGATACGCAGTATTTT,CASSLRGFTDTQYF
.,.,TRBJ2-5,TRBV5-8,TGTGCCAGCAGCTCCGGATGGTTAGTAGCGGAGACCCAGTACTTC,CASSSGWLVAETQYF
few,.,TRBJ2-7,TRBV19,TGTGCCAGTAGAGGTGCCAGCTCCTACGAGCAGTACTTC,CASRGASSYEQYF
many,.,TRBJ2-7,TRBV7-2,TGTGCCAGCAGCTCCGGACGAGCCTACGAGCAGTACTTC,CASSSGRAYEQYF
.,TRBD1,TRBJ2-3,TRBV10-2,TGCGCCAGCAGTCAAACTGACAGGGGGGTGAGGGCGACATGGACAGATACGCAGTATTTT,CASSQTDRGVRATWTDTQYF
.,.,TRBJ1-5,TRBV7-2,TGTGCCAGCAGCTTAGGGGTGCGTCAGCCCCAGCATTTT,CASSLGVRQPQHF
.,TRBD2,TRBJ2-1,TRBV28,TGTGCCAGCAGGAGCATTCCGGGCGGGAGGGCCTCCCTTCAGTTCTTC,CASRSIPGGRASLQFF
many,.,TRBJ1-1,TRBV2,TGTGCCAGCAGTGAAAGTTGGGGGAACACTGAAGCTTTCTTT,CASSESWGNTEAFF
.,.,TRBJ2-2,TRBV4-1,TGCGCCAGCAGCCAAGTGCTTTCGGGAACCGGGGAGCTGTTTTTT,CASSQVLSGTGELFF
few,.,TRBJ2-7,TRBV5-5,TGTGCCAGCAGCCAACAGGGTCTAGCGGACACCCGAATTCCCTACGAGCAGTACTTC,CASSQQGLADTRIPYEQYF
.,.,TRBJ1-5,TRBV19,TGTGCCAGTAGCAAACCCGTAGTACAGGGCAATCAGCCCCAGCATTTT,CASSKPVVQGNQPQHF
.,TRBD1,TRBJ1-5,TRBV10-2,TGCGCCAGCAGTGAGCCTGGACAGGGCTATCAGCCCCAGCATTTT,CASSEPGQGYQPQHF